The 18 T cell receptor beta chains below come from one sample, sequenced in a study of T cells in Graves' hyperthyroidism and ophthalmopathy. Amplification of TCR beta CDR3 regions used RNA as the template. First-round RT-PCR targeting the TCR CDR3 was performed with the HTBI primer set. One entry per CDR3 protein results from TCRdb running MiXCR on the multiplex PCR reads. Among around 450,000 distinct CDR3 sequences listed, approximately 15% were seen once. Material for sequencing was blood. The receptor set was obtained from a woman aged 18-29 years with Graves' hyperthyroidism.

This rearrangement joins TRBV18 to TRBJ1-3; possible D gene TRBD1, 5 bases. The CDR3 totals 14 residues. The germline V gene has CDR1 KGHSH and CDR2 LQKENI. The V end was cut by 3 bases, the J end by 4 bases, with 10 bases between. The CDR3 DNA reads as TGTGCCAGCTCACCGGACGGGGCAGGAAACACCATATATTTT. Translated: CASSPDGAGNTIYF.

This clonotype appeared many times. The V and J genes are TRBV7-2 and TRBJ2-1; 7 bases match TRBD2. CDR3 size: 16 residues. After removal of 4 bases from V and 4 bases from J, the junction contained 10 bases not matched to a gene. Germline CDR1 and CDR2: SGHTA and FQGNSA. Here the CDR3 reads CASSSLAPLSYNEQFF. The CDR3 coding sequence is TGTGCCAGCAGCTCACTAGCGCCGCTCAGTTACAATGAGCAGTTCTTC.

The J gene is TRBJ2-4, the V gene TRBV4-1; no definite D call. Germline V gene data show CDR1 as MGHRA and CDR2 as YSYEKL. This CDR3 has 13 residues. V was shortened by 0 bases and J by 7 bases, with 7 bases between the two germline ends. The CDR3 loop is CASSQDYVNIQYF. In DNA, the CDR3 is TGCGCCAGCAGCCAAGATTACGTCAACATTCAGTACTTC.

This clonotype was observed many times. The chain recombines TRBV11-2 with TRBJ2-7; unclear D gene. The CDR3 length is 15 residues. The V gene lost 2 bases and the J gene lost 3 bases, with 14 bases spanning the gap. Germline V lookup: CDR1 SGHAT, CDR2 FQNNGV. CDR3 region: CASSLRPGGVYEQYF. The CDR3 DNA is TGTGCCAGCAGCTTAAGACCTGGTGGGGTCTACGAGCAGTACTTC.

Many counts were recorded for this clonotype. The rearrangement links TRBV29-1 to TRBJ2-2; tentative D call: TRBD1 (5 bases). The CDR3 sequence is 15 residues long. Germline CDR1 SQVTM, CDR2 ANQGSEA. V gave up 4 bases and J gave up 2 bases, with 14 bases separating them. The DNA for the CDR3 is TGCAGCGTTGTTTTTGGGCGGACAAACACCGGGGAGCTGTTTTTT. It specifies CSVVFGRTNTGELFF.

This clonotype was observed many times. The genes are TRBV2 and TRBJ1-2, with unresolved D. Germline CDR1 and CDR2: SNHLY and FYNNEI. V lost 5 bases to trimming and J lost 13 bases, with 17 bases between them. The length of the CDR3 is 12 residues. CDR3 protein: CASSTEDRAPTF. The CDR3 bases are TGTGCCAGCAGTACCGAGGATAGGGCACCCACCTTC.

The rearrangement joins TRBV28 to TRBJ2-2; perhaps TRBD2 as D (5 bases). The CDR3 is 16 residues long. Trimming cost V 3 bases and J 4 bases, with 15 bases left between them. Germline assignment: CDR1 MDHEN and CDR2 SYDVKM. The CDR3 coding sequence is TGTGCCAGCAGTTTTTCGAGGACTCGTGGCACCGGGGAGCTGTTTTTT. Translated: CASSFSRTRGTGELFF.

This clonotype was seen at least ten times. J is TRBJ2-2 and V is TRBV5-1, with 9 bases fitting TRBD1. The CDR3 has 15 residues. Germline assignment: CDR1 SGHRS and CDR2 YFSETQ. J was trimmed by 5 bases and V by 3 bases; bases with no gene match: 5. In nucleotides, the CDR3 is TGCGCCAGCAGCTCCGGGACAGGGAGGACCGGGGAGCTGTTTTTT. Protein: CASSSGTGRTGELFF.

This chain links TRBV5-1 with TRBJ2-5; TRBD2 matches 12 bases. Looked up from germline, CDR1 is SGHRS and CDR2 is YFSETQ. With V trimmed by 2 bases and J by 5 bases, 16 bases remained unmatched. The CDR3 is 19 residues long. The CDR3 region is CASSFRPALLAGGGETQYF. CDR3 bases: TGCGCCAGCAGCTTCAGGCCCGCCTTACTAGCGGGAGGCGGGGAGACCCAGTACTTC.

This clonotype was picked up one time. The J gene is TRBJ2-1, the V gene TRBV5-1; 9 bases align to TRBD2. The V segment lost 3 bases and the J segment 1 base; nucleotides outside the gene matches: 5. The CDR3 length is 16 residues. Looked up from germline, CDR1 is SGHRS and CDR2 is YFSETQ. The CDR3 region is CASSYGAGGSYNEQFF. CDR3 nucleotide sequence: TGCGCCAGCAGCTATGGAGCGGGAGGATCCTACAATGAGCAGTTCTTC. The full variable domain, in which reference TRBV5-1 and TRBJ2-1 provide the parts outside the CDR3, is KAGVTQTPRYLIKTRGQQVTLSCSPISGHRSVSWYQQTPGQGLQFLFEYFSETQRNKGNFPGRFSGRQFSNSRSEMNVSTLELGDSALYLCASSYGAGGSYNEQFFGPGTRLTVL.

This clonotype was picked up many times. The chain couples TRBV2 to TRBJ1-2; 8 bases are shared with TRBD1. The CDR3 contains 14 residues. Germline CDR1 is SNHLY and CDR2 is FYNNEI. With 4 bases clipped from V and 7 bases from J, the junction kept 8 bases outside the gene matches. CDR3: CASSGWTGRSGYTF. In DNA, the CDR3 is TGTGCCAGCAGTGGTTGGACAGGGCGAAGTGGCTACACCTTC.

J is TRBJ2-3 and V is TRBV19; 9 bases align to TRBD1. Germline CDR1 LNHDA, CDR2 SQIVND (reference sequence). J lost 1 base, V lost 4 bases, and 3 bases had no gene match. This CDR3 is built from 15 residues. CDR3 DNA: TGTGCCAGTAGTAAACGACAGGGGGGCACAGATACGCAGTATTTT. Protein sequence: CASSKRQGGTDTQYF. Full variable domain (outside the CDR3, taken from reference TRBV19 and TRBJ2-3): DGGITQSPKYLFRKEGQNVTLSCEQNLNHDAMYWYRQDPGQGLRLIYYSQIVNDFQKGDIAEGYSVSREKKESFPLTVTSAQKNPTAFYLCASSKRQGGTDTQYFGPGTRLTVL.

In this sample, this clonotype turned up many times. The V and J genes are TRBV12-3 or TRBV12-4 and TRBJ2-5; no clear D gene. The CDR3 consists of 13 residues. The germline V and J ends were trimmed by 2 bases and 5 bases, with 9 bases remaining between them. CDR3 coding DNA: TGTGCCAGCAGTTTAAGGCCGGCGGAGACCCAGTACTTC. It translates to CASSLRPAETQYF.

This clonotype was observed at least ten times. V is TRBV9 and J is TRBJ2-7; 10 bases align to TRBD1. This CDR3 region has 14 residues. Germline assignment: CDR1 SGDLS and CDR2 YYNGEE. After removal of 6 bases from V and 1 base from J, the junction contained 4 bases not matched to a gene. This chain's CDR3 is CASTGDRGSYEQYF. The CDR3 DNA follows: TGTGCCAGCACCGGGGACAGGGGTTCCTACGAGCAGTACTTC.

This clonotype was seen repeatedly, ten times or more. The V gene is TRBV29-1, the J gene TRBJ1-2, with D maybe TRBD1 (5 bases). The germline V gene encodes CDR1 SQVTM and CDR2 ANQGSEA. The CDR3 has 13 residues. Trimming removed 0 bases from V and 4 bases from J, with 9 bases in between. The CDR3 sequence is CSVEDPQGYGYTF. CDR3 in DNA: TGCAGCGTTGAAGATCCCCAGGGCTATGGCTACACCTTC.

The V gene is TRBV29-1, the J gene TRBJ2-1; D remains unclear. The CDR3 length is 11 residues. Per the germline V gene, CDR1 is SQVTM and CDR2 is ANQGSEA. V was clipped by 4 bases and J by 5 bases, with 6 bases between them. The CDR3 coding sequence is TGCAGCGTTGGTTCTAACAATGAGCAGTTCTTC. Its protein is CSVGSNNEQFF.

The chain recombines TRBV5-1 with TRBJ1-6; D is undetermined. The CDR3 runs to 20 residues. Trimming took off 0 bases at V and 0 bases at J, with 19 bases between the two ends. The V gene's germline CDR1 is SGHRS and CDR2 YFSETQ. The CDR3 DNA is TGCGCCAGCAGCTTGGAGCCCCTCGCTGTCAAGAGCTCCTATAATTCACCCCTCCACTTT. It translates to CASSLEPLAVKSSYNSPLHF.

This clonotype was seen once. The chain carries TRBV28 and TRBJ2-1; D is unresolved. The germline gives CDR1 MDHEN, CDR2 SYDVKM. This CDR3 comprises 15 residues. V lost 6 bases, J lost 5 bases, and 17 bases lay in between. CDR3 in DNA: TGTGCCAGCAGGGTACCACAGCGTAGTAACAATGAGCAGTTCTTC. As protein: CASRVPQRSNNEQFF.